This TCR beta chain was identified during a study of human T cells and chemical hapten exposure (dated by TCRdb to about 2021). Concerning the study at large: For sensitization, 2% DPC in acetone was applied to a 2 cm by 2 cm area of upper inner arm skin. This study followed changes in the peripheral blood TCR repertoire in vivo during primary and secondary sensitization of alopecia patients to the hapten diphenylcyclopropenone (DPC). Patients additionally received weekly therapeutic DPC doses to the scalp throughout the approximately 25-week study period. Libraries were pooled for sequencing, and variation in per-sample TCR yields was attributed mainly to small differences in library volumes within the pool. The patient cohort, mostly female, included alopecia areata with under or over 50% scalp involvement, alopecia totalis and alopecia universalis. Blood samples were taken from patients before sensitization (week 0) and then at 2, 6 and about 24 weeks after DPC sensitization. Around 30 alopecia patients provided blood for TCR sequencing at one to four time points (pre-sensitization, 2, 6 and 24 weeks). Patch testing on the upper back used Finn chambers containing 0.01% DPC, with scoring done after 6 days according to International Contact Dermatitis Research Group standards. Study-wide conclusions, independent of this receptor: All patients had alopecia, a presumed autoimmune disease, so their immune response might differ from that of healthy individuals. Significantly more large CDR3 similarity clusters were formed by expanded TCRs than by pre-sensitization or healthy control sets, consistent with antigen-driven responses. After repeated subsampling, changes were observed in the strength of the expansion versus patch-test correlation and in the threshold at which the correlation became significant. The number of PT1 expanded TCRs positively correlated with patch test score, significant at thresholds 8, 16 and 32 but not 4. DPC sensitization did not change how many TCRs were above 1 in 1000 frequency, and no evidence was found of alterations in global repertoire structure.

In this sample, this clonotype turned up many times. It has no known antigen specificity. Base qualities are missing; no much larger clone stands one base away. The library was produced with RACE. The instrument was a NextSeq 500. During library preparation, unique molecular identifiers were attached to individual cDNA molecules so that TCRs could be counted in a quantitative, reproducible way. Each blood RNA sample was used to sequence both TCR alpha and TCR beta chains. The paper's processing steps were these. The median number of TCRs per sample was 95,638, ranging from roughly 20,000 to 700,000. V, J and CDR3 annotation of the TCR reads was performed with the Decombinator software suite. For the PS versus PT1 abundance plots, all samples were subsampled to the same number of TCRs (28,000). TCRs were defined as expanded if absent before sensitization and observed at least eight times at the 2-week time point. Using fastp trimming at Q25 and MiXCR clonotype assembly, TCRdb reanalyzed the public sequencing data and kept in-frame beta chains. Merged by CDR3 protein, the rows form single entries marked with the most common genes and DNA. It is TCRdb's table, rather than the study itself, that gives the V and J calls and clone size. Counted in this sample were about 40,000 distinct CDR3 sequences; over 3% of them appeared once. The biggest ten clones account for under 8.5% of the sample.

Taken with the paper, the label for time point translates to: patch test 2, 6 weeks after DPC sensitization. The treatment or condition label, as the study defines it: therapeutic diphenylcyclopropenone sensitization with weekly scalp DPC. At each patch-test visit, blood was drawn before the patch test was applied. Patients were considered eligible if aged 18 to 70, diagnosed with alopecia and deemed suitable for DPC therapy, and patients were excluded if pregnant. Total RNA was extracted from unfractionated whole blood collected in Tempus Blood RNA tubes. Sequencing used whole blood, obtained in connection with sensitization to the hapten diphenylcyclopropenone (DPC). The sequence derives from a man aged 40-50 years with alopecia areata. Some clones in this sample may be carry-over from other donors' samples.

CDR3 region: CASRGLGAGANVLTF. The DNA sequence reads TGTGCCAGCAGGGGATTAGGGGCCGGGGCCAACGTCCTGACTTTC. The sequence links TRBV2 to TRBJ2-6; a tentative D call is TRBD1 (5 bases match). V sheds 6 bases and J sheds 4 bases, leaving 13 bases between their ends. Its CDR3 holds 15 amino acids, cysteine through phenylalanine. Only the CDR3 portion is preserved as DNA: 45 bases, with reading frame beginning at the first base. Based on the germline V gene, the CDR1 and CDR2 sequences are SNHLY and FYNNEI.